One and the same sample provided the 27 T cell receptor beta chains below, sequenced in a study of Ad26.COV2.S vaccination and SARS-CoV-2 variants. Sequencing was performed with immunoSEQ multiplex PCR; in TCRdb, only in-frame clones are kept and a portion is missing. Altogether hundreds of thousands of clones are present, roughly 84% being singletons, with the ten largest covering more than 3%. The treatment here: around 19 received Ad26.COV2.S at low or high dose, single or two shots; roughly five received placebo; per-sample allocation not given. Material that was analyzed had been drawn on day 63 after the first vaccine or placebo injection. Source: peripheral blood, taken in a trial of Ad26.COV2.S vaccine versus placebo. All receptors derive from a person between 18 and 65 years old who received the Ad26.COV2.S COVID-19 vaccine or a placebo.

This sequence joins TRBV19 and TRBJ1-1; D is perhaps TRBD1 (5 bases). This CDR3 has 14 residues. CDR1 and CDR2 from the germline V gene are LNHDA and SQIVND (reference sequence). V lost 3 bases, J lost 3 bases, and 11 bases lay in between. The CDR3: CASSIIGEDTEAFF. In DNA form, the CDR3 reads TGTGCCAGTAGTATCATAGGGGAGGACACTGAAGCTTTCTTT.

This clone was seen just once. DNA for the CDR3: TGCAGCGTCCCCTTAGGCGGGGAGCTGTTTTTT. Encoded protein: CSVPLGGELFF. This chain links TRBV29-1 with TRBJ2-2; D is unresolved. There are 11 residues in the CDR3. Germline CDR1 reads SQVTM; CDR2 reads ANQGSEA. Trimming took off 6 bases at V and 7 bases at J, with 9 bases between the two ends.

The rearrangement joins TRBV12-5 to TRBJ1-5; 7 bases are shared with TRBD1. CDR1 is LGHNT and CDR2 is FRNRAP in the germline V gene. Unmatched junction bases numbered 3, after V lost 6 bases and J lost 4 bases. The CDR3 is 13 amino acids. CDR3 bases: TGTGCTAGTGGACAGGGGTGGAATCAGCCCCAGCATTTT. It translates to CASGQGWNQPQHF. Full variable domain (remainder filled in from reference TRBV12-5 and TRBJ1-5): DARVTQTPRHKVTEMGQEVTMRCQPILGHNTVFWYRQTMMQGLELLAYFRNRAPLDDSGMPKDRFSAEMPDATLATLKIQPSEPRDSAVYFCASGQGWNQPQHFGDGTRLSIL.

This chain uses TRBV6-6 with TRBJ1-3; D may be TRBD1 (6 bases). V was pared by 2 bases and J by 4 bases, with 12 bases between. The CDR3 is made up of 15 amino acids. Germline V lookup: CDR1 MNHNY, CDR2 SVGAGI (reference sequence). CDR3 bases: TGTGCCAGCAGTTACGAGCGCAGGGGCGGAAACACCATATATTTT. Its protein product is CASSYERRGGNTIYF.

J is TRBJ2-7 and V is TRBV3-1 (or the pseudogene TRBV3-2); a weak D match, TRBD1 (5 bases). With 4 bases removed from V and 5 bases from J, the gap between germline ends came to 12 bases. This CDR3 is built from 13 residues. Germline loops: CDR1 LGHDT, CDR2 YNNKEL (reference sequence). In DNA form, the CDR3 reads TGTGCCAGCAGCCGATCCAAGGGGAACGAGCAGTACTTC. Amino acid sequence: CASSRSKGNEQYF.

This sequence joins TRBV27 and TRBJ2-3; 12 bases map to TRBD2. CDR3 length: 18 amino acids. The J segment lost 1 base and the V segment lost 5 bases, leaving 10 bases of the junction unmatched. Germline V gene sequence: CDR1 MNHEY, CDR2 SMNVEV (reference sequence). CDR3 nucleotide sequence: TGTGCCAGCAGTACCCCTAGCGGGGGGGCTTCGGGCACAGATACGCAGTATTTT. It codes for CASSTPSGGASGTDTQYF.

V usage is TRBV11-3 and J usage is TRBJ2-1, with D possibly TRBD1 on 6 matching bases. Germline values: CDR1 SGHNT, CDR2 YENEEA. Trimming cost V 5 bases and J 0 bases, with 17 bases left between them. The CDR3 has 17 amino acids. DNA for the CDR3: TGTGCCAGCAGCCCCTCCTCTGACAGGTTCTCCTACAATGAGCAGTTCTTC. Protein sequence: CASSPSSDRFSYNEQFF.

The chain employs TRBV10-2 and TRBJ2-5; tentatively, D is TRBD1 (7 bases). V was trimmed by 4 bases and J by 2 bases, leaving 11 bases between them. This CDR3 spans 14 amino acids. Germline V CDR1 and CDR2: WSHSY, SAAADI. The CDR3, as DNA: TGCGCCAGCAGTGCGCGGGGACAGCAAGAGACCCAGTACTTC. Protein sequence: CASSARGQQETQYF.

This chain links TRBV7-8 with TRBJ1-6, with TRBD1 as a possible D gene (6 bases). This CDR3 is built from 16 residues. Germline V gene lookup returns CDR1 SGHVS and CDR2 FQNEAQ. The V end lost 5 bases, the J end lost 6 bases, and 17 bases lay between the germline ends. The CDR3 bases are TGTGCCAGCAGCCCCCGTTTAGGGGGTGGTAATTCACCCCTCCACTTT. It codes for CASSPRLGGGNSPLHF.

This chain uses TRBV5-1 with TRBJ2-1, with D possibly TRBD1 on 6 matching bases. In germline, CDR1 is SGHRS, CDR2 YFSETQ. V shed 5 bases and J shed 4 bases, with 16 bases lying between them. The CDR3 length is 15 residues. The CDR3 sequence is CASRNRDKTYNEQFF. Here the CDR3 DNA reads TGCGCCAGCAGAAACCGGGACAAAACATACAATGAGCAGTTCTTC.

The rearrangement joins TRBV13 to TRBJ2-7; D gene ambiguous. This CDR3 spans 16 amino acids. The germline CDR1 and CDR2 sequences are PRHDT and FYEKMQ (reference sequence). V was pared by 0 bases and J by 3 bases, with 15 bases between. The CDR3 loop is CASSLGLRPLNYEQYF. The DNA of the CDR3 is TGTGCCAGCAGCTTAGGCCTTCGCCCCTTGAACTACGAGCAGTACTTC.

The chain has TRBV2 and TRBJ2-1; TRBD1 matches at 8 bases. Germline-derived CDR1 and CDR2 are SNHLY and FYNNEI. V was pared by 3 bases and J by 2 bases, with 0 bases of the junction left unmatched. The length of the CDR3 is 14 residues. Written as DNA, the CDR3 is TGTGCCAGCAGTGAGACAGGGGCCTACAATGAGCAGTTCTTC. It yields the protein CASSETGAYNEQFF. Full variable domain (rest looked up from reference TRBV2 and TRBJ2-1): EPEVTQTPSHQVTQMGQEVILRCVPISNHLYFYWYRQILGQKVEFLVSFYNNEISEKSEIFDDQFSVERPDGSNFTLKIRSTKLEDSAMYFCASSETGAYNEQFFGPGTRLTVL.

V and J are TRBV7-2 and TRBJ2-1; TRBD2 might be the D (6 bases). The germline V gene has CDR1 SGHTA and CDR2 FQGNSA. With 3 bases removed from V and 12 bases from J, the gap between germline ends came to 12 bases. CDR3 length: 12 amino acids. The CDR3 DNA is TGTGCCAGCAGCTTCCGGGACTTGGGGCAGTTCTTC. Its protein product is CASSFRDLGQFF.

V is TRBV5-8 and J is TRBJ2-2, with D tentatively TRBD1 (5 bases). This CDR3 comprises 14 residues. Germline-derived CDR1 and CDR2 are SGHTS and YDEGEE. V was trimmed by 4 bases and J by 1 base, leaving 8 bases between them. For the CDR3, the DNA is TGTGCCAGCAGCGACAGACAGAACACCGGGGAGCTGTTTTTT. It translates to CASSDRQNTGELFF. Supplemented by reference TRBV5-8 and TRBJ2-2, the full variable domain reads EAGVTQSPTHLIKTRGQQATLRCSPISGHTSVYWYQQALGLGLQFLLWYDEGEERNRGNFPPRFSGRQFPNYSSELNVNALELEDSALYLCASSDRQNTGELFFGEGSRLTVL.

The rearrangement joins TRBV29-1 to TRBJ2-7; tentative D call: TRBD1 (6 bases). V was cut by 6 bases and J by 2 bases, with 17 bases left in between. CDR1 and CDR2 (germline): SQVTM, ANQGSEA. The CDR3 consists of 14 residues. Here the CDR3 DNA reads TGCAGCGTGCGAAAAAGTCAGGGGACCTACGAGCAGTACTTC. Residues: CSVRKSQGTYEQYF.

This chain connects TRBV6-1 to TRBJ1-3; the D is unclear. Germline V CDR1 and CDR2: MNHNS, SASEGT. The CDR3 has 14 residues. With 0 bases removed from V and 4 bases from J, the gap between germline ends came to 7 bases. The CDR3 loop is CASSEAVPGNTIYF. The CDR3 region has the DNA TGTGCCAGCAGTGAAGCTGTCCCCGGAAACACCATATATTTT.

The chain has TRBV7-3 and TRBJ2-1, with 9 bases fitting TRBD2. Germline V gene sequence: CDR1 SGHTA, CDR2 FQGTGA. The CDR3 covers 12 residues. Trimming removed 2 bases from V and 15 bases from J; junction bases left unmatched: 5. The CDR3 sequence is CASSLGSGGRFF. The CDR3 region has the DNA TGTGCCAGCAGCTTAGGTAGCGGGGGTCGGTTCTTC. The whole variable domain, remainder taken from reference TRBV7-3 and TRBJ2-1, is GAGVSQTPSNKVTEKGKYVELRCDPISGHTALYWYRQSLGQGPEFLIYFQGTGAADDSGLPNDRFFAVRPEGSVSTLKIQRTERGDSAVYLCASSLGSGGRFFGPGTRLTVL.

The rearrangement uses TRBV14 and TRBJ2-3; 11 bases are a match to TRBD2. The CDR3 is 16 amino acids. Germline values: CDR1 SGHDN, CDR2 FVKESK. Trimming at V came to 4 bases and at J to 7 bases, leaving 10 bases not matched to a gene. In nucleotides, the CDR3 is TGTGCCAGCAGCCGAATAGCGGGGGGGCCTTTTAATACGCAGTATTTT. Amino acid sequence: CASSRIAGGPFNTQYF.

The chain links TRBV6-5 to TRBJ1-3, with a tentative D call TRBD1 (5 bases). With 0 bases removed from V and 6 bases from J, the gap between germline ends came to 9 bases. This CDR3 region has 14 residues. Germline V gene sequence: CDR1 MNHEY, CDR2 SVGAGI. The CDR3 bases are TGTGCCAGCAGTTACTCGAAACAGGCAAACACCATATATTTT. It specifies CASSYSKQANTIYF.

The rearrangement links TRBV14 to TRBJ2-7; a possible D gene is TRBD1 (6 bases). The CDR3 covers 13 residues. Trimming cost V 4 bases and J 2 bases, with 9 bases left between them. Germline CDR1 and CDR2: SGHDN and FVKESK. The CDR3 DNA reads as TGTGCCAGCAGCCCAGGGGTGACCTACGAGCAGTACTTC. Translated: CASSPGVTYEQYF.

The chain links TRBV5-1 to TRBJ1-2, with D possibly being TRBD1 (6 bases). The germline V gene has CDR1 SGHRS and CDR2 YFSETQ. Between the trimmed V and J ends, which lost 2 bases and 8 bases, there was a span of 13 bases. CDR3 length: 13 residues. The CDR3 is CASSFQQGFGYTF. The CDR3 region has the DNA TGCGCCAGCAGCTTCCAACAGGGTTTCGGCTACACCTTC. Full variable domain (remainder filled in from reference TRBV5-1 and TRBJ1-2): KAGVTQTPRYLIKTRGQQVTLSCSPISGHRSVSWYQQTPGQGLQFLFEYFSETQRNKGNFPGRFSGRQFSNSRSEMNVSTLELGDSALYLCASSFQQGFGYTFGSGTRLTVV.

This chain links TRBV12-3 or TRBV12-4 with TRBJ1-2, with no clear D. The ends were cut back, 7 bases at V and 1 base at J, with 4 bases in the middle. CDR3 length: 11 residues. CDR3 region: CASIGNYGYTF. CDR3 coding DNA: TGTGCCAGCATTGGTAACTATGGCTACACCTTC.

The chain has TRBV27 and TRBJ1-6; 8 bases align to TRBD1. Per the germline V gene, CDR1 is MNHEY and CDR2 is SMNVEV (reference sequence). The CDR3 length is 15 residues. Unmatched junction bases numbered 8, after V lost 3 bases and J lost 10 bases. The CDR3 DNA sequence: TGTGCCAGCAGTTTCGTGGCAGGGGACAGGTCACCCCTCCACTTT. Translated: CASSFVAGDRSPLHF.

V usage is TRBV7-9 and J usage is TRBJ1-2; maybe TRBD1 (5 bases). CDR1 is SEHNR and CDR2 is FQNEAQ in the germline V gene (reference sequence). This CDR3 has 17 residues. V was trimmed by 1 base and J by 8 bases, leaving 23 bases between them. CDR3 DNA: TGTGCCAGCAGCTTAGTGCGGGCCGGCGGGGCTATTCGGGGCTACACCTTC. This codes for CASSLVRAGGAIRGYTF.

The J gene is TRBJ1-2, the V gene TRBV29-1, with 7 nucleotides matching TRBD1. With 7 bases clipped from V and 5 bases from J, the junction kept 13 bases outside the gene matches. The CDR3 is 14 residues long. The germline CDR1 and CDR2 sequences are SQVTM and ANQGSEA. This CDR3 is CSAKPGGPRYGYTF. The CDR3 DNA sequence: TGCAGCGCCAAACCAGGGGGACCTCGATATGGCTACACCTTC. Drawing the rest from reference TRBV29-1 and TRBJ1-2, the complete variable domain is SAVISQKPSRDICQRGTSLTIQCQVDSQVTMMFWYRQQPGQSLTLIATANQGSEATYESGFVIDKFPISRPNLTFSTLTVSNMSPEDSSIYLCSAKPGGPRYGYTFGSGTRLTVV.

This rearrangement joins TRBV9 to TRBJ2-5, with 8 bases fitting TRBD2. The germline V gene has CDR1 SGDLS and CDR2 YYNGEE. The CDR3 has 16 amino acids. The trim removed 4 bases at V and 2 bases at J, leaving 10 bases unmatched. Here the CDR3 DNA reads TGTGCCAGCAGCCTTTACCAGAGCGGGGGTCAAGAGACCCAGTACTTC. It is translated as CASSLYQSGGQETQYF. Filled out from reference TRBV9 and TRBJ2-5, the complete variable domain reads DSGVTQTPKHLITATGQRVTLRCSPRSGDLSVYWYQQSLDQGLQFLIQYYNGEERAKGNILERFSAQQFPDLHSELNLSSLELGDSALYFCASSLYQSGGQETQYFGPGTRLLVL.

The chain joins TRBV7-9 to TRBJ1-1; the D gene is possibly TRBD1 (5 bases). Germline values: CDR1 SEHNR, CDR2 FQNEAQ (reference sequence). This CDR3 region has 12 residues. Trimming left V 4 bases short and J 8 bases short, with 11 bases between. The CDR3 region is CASSSRVGEAFF. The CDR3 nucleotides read TGTGCCAGCAGCTCCAGGGTTGGGGAAGCTTTCTTT.